The 32 T cell receptor beta chains presented below share a single source sample, sequenced in a study of blood T cell repertoires in COVID-19. Libraries were prepared by immunoSEQ multiplex PCR; TCRdb keeps only in-frame clonotypes and omits some of them. The sample lists approximately 120,000 clones, about 85% occurring once. Sequences were obtained from peripheral blood. These receptors all come from a woman at least 80 years old with COVID-19, enrolled during active disease.

This clone was observed a few times. The V gene is TRBV12-1, the J gene TRBJ2-5; the D call in the table, TRBD1, was not verified against the DNA. TRBV12-1 is noted as a pseudogene. This CDR3 contains 13 residues. CDR3 amino acids: CASSWTGQETQYF. For the CDR3, the DNA is TGTGCCAGCAGCTGGACAGGACAAGAGACCCAGTACTTC.

This chain links TRBV6-2 or TRBV6-3 with TRBJ1-1; 7 bases line up with TRBD1. V was pared by 4 bases and J by 4 bases, with 9 bases of the junction left unmatched. The CDR3 runs 15 residues. From germline, CDR1 is MNHEY and CDR2 SVGEGT. CDR3 sequence: CASSSPRGLVTEAFF. The CDR3 bases are TGTGCCAGCAGTTCCCCCAGGGGGTTGGTCACTGAAGCTTTCTTT.

V usage is TRBV5-6 and J usage is TRBJ1-1; 7 nucleotides align to TRBD1. Germline V gene sequence: CDR1 SGHDT, CDR2 YYEEEE. V was pared by 6 bases and J by 2 bases, with 7 bases of the junction left unmatched. There are 14 residues in the CDR3. The CDR3 loop is CASTTGVDNTEAFF. CDR3 nucleotide sequence: TGTGCCAGCACTACAGGGGTCGACAACACTGAAGCTTTCTTT.

V is TRBV21-1 and J is TRBJ2-5; the listed D gene, TRBD2, was not tested against the DNA. TRBV21-1 corresponds to a pseudogene. There are 15 residues in the CDR3. This chain's CDR3 is CASSKWEGQEETQYF. CDR3 bases: TGTGCCAGCAGCAAATGGGAGGGGCAGGAAGAGACCCAGTACTTC.

V usage is TRBV11-3 and J usage is TRBJ2-1; TRBD2 matches 9 bases. CDR1 is SGHNT and CDR2 is YENEEA in the germline V gene. After removal of 4 bases from V and 4 bases from J, the junction contained 5 bases not matched to a gene. This CDR3 is 15 amino acids long. Here the CDR3 reads CASSSRLAAYNEQFF. Written as DNA, the CDR3 is TGTGCCAGCAGCTCAAGACTAGCGGCTTACAATGAGCAGTTCTTC.

This clone was recorded only once. V and J are TRBV25-1 and TRBJ1-2; no definite D call. The CDR3 runs 12 residues. The V end lost 4 bases, the J end lost 1 base, and 4 bases lay between the germline ends. Germline V gene data show CDR1 as MGHDK and CDR2 as SYGVNS. CDR3 coding DNA: TGTGCCAGCAGTGCTGTTAACTATGGCTACACCTTC. It yields the protein CASSAVNYGYTF.

This clone was counted only a few times. This sequence joins TRBV9 and TRBJ1-2; a weak D match, TRBD1 (5 bases). Germline V gene data show CDR1 as SGDLS and CDR2 as YYNGEE. The CDR3 contains 14 residues. V shed 1 base and J shed 3 bases, with 10 bases lying between them. CDR3 in amino acids: CASSVSTGYYGYTF. DNA of the CDR3: TGTGCCAGCAGCGTATCAACAGGCTACTATGGCTACACCTTC.

V usage is TRBV5-1 and J usage is TRBJ2-7; TRBD2 matches at 7 bases. The CDR3 has 13 amino acids. J was trimmed by 3 bases and V by 3 bases; bases with no gene match: 3. Germline V gene lookup returns CDR1 SGHRS and CDR2 YFSETQ. The CDR3 here is CASSWEGGYEQYF. The DNA for the CDR3 is TGCGCCAGCAGCTGGGAGGGAGGCTACGAGCAGTACTTC.

The V and J genes are TRBV7-9 and TRBJ2-4; D may be TRBD2 (5 bases). Germline V gene lookup returns CDR1 SEHNR and CDR2 FQNEAQ (reference sequence). The CDR3 sequence is 14 residues long. V was trimmed by 4 bases and J by 8 bases, leaving 15 bases between them. This chain's CDR3 is CASSYAPPGDIQYF. CDR3 nucleotide sequence: TGTGCCAGCAGCTACGCCCCTCCCGGGGACATTCAGTACTTC.

This clone turned up a few times. The chain has TRBV7-3 and TRBJ1-1, with D possibly matching TRBD1 (6 bases). The CDR3 covers 17 residues. With 5 bases removed from V and 0 bases from J, the gap between germline ends came to 19 bases. CDR1 and CDR2 (germline): SGHTA, FQGTGA. In DNA form, the CDR3 reads TGTGCCAGCAGCCCGCAGATTGGTAGGGGGATGAACACTGAAGCTTTCTTT. Its translation: CASSPQIGRGMNTEAFF.

The chain links TRBV19 to TRBJ1-5; D is perhaps TRBD1 (6 bases). The germline V gene encodes CDR1 LNHDA and CDR2 SQIVND (reference sequence). Trimming took 6 bases from V and 0 from J, leaving 18 bases between them. This CDR3 comprises 17 residues. This chain's CDR3 is CASRATGHSYSNQPQHF. For the CDR3, the DNA is TGTGCCAGTAGGGCGACAGGCCACAGTTATAGCAATCAGCCCCAGCATTTT.

This chain uses TRBV11-2 with TRBJ2-7; 7 bases are shared with TRBD1. The ends lost 7 bases at V and 6 bases at J; junction bases unmatched: 12. Germline loops: CDR1 SGHAT, CDR2 FQNNGV. The CDR3 sequence is 14 residues long. CDR3 DNA sequence: TGTGCCAGCACCCATATAAGGACAGGTCCCGAGCAGTACTTC. This translates into CASTHIRTGPEQYF.

This clone was seen more than once but under ten times. V usage is TRBV9 and J usage is TRBJ1-6; no definite D call. V lost 4 bases and J 8 bases, leaving 10 bases between the germline ends. The length of the CDR3 is 13 residues. Looked up from germline, CDR1 is SGDLS and CDR2 is YYNGEE. The CDR3 loop is CASSSTEDSPLHF. For the CDR3, the DNA is TGTGCCAGCAGCAGCACCGAGGATTCACCCCTCCACTTT.

The chain couples TRBV5-1 to TRBJ1-5; D is unresolved. V gave up 3 bases and J gave up 1 base, with 11 bases separating them. The CDR3 is made up of 15 amino acids. CDR1 is SGHRS, CDR2 YFSETQ, per germline. CDR3 in amino acids: CASSSDGGSNQPQHF. The CDR3, as DNA: TGCGCCAGCAGCTCCGACGGAGGGAGCAATCAGCCCCAGCATTTT.

The genes are TRBV28 and TRBJ1-3; possibly TRBD1 for D (5 bases). CDR1 MDHEN and CDR2 SYDVKM come from the germline V gene. V was cut by 2 bases and J by 4 bases, with 18 bases left in between. The length of the CDR3 is 17 residues. The CDR3 nucleotides are TGTGCCAGCAGTTTACTCCTCTCCAGGGTGTCAGGAAACACCATATATTTT. Protein product: CASSLLLSRVSGNTIYF.

The V and J genes are TRBV9 and TRBJ2-3; no definite D call. V gave up 2 bases and J gave up 4 bases, with 14 bases separating them. Germline values: CDR1 SGDLS, CDR2 YYNGEE. This CDR3 contains 15 residues. The CDR3 here is CASSVDHKAADTQYF. The CDR3 DNA reads TGTGCCAGCAGCGTCGATCACAAGGCGGCAGATACGCAGTATTTT.

V gene TRBV5-1 combines with J gene TRBJ1-3; no clear D. The CDR3 is made up of 14 amino acids. Germline V lookup: CDR1 SGHRS, CDR2 YFSETQ. Trimming pared 0 bases from V and 7 bases from J, leaving 11 bases between. CDR3 sequence (DNA): TGCGCCAGCAGCTTGGATGTGTCCGTCAACACCATATATTTT. Encoded protein: CASSLDVSVNTIYF.

The chain joins TRBV6-5 to TRBJ2-7, with 8 bases aligning to TRBD1. The V gene end was trimmed by 10 bases and the J gene end by 2 bases; junction bases not matched to a gene: 7. CDR1 is MNHEY and CDR2 is SVGAGI in the germline V gene. CDR3 length: 13 residues. The CDR3 spells CAIQDRVAYEQYF. CDR3 in DNA: TGTGCCATACAGGACAGGGTTGCCTACGAGCAGTACTTC.

The chain links TRBV28 to TRBJ2-2; D uncertain. In germline, CDR1 is MDHEN, CDR2 SYDVKM. The CDR3 totals 13 residues. V lost 5 bases and J 3 bases, leaving 7 bases between the germline ends. The CDR3 nucleotides are TGTGCCAGCAGTCGTACAGACACCGGGGAGCTGTTTTTT. This gives the protein CASSRTDTGELFF. Full variable domain (outside the CDR3, taken from reference TRBV28 and TRBJ2-2): DVKVTQSSRYLVKRTGEKVFLECVQDMDHENMFWYRQDPGLGLRLIYFSYDVKMKEKGDIPEGYSVSREKKERFSLILESASTNQTSMYLCASSRTDTGELFFGEGSRLTVL.

Worth noting for this clone: The germline gene is not matched at one end of the junction; a read error may be the cause. The chain uses TRBV6-4 and TRBJ2-7; 9 nucleotides line up with TRBD2. The CDR3 totals 12 residues. CDR1 and CDR2 (germline): MRHNA, SNTAGT. This CDR3 is CASSNSGTSFTF. CDR3 bases: TGTGCCAGCAGTAACTCCGGGACTAGCTTTACCTTC.

V is TRBV7-8 and J is TRBJ2-5; no definite D call. Per the germline V gene, CDR1 is SGHVS and CDR2 is FQNEAQ. Trimming removed 1 base from V and 1 base from J, with 13 bases in between. The CDR3 sequence is 16 residues long. This chain's CDR3 is CASSLDDHAVQETQYF. Here the CDR3 DNA reads TGTGCCAGCAGCTTAGATGATCACGCGGTCCAAGAGACCCAGTACTTC.

The genes are TRBV6-2 or TRBV6-3 and TRBJ1-2; 7 bases line up with TRBD1. Trimming took 5 bases from V and 0 from J; bases not matched to a gene: 15. The germline V gene has CDR1 MNHEY and CDR2 SVGEGT. This CDR3 contains 18 residues. The CDR3 nucleotides are TGTGCCAGCAGTCCACCCAGGGGGTCCCCTTCACCTAACTATGGCTACACCTTC. Protein: CASSPPRGSPSPNYGYTF.

The genes are TRBV28 and TRBJ2-6, with D tentatively TRBD1 (6 bases). Per germline, CDR1 MDHEN and CDR2 SYDVKM. CDR3 length: 16 amino acids. V was pared by 7 bases and J by 1 base, with 14 bases between. The CDR3 sequence: CASNESGTSGANVLTF. CDR3 bases: TGTGCCAGCAACGAGTCAGGGACATCTGGGGCCAACGTCCTGACTTTC.

The chain carries TRBV6-2 or TRBV6-3 and TRBJ2-7, with 8 bases matching TRBD1. J was trimmed by 3 bases and V by 0 bases; bases with no gene match: 4. The CDR3 extends over 15 amino acids. Germline V CDR1 and CDR2: MNHEY, SVGEGT. CDR3 coding DNA: TGTGCCAGCAGTTACTCGACAGGGGCCCACTACGAGCAGTACTTC. This codes for CASSYSTGAHYEQYF.

The V gene is TRBV10-2, the J gene TRBJ2-3; weak D call: TRBD1 (5 bases). Germline lookup yields CDR1 WSHSY and CDR2 SAAADI. This CDR3 spans 15 amino acids. V was shortened by 3 bases and J by 0 bases, with 10 bases between the two germline ends. CDR3 DNA sequence: TGCGCCAGCAGTGATGGGGCAGGGAGCACAGATACGCAGTATTTT. This codes for CASSDGAGSTDTQYF.

The chain uses TRBV3-1 (or the pseudogene TRBV3-2) and TRBJ1-3; tentative D call: TRBD1 (5 bases). V shed 1 base and J shed 9 bases, with 13 bases lying between them. This CDR3 has 14 amino acids. CDR1 is LGHDT and CDR2 is YNNKEL in the germline V gene (reference sequence). CDR3 residues: CASSQVRVGATIYF. The CDR3 DNA reads as TGTGCCAGCAGCCAAGTCAGGGTTGGGGCCACCATATATTTT.

CDR3 sequence reads: CASSGQGDQPQHF. CDR3 DNA: TGTGCCAGCAGTGGACAGGGGGATCAGCCCCAGCATTTT. The gene calls are TRBV28 and TRBJ1-5; the match to TRBD1 covers 10 bases. Germline CDR1 is MDHEN and CDR2 is SYDVKM. This CDR3 is 13 amino acids long. V was clipped by 5 bases and J by 5 bases; unmatched bases: 0.

Regarding this clone: The CDR3 end shows no conserved phenylalanine or tryptophan, and so a read error is likely. The DNA is left out, because the CDR3 cannot be placed on it with certainty; the CDR3 is given as TCRdb lists it. The chain couples TRBV2 to TRBJ1-2; the D call of TRBD1 is as the table states it, not checked on the DNA. The V gene's germline CDR1 is SNHLY and CDR2 FYNNEI. The CDR3 adds up to 12 amino acids, both ends counted. The chain's CDR3 is CASSVAAQGGLS.

The chain recombines TRBV9 with TRBJ1-1; D is unclear. Germline V gene sequence: CDR1 SGDLS, CDR2 YYNGEE. The germline V and J ends were trimmed by 4 bases and 4 bases, with 11 bases remaining between them. This CDR3 region has 13 residues. The CDR3 coding sequence is TGTGCCAGCAGCATACGATACGGCACTGAAGCTTTCTTT. Translation: CASSIRYGTEAFF. Filled out from reference TRBV9 and TRBJ1-1, the complete variable domain reads DSGVTQTPKHLITATGQRVTLRCSPRSGDLSVYWYQQSLDQGLQFLIQYYNGEERAKGNILERFSAQQFPDLHSELNLSSLELGDSALYFCASSIRYGTEAFFGQGTRLTVV.

This chain joins TRBV18 and TRBJ2-7; D is uncertain. Trimming left V 2 bases short and J 6 bases short, with 11 bases between. Germline CDR1 KGHSH, CDR2 LQKENI. The CDR3 is made up of 13 amino acids. The CDR3 nucleotides read TGTGCCAGCTCACCAGATCTACGGTCCGAGCAGTACTTC. Translated: CASSPDLRSEQYF. The variable domain in full, with the rest retrieved from reference TRBV18 and TRBJ2-7, is NAGVMQNPRHLVRRRGQEARLRCSPMKGHSHVYWYRQLPEEGLKFMVYLQKENIIDESGMPKERFSAEFPKEGPSILRIQQVVRGDSAAYFCASSPDLRSEQYFGPGTRLTVT.

The V and J genes are TRBV7-2 and TRBJ1-5, with no clear D. Germline lookup yields CDR1 SGHTA and CDR2 FQGNSA. Trimming left V 5 bases short and J 4 bases short, with 18 bases between. There are 16 residues in the CDR3. This CDR3 reads CASSPRLNSRNQPQHF. Written as DNA, the CDR3 is TGTGCCAGCAGCCCCCGTTTAAATAGTCGGAATCAGCCCCAGCATTTT.

This chain uses TRBV7-2 with TRBJ2-1, with 9 positions matching TRBD2. The CDR3 length is 18 residues. From germline, CDR1 is SGHTA and CDR2 FQGNSA. After removal of 2 bases from V and 0 bases from J, the junction contained 8 bases not matched to a gene. The CDR3 DNA follows: TGTGCCAGCAGCTTAACACCACTTAGCGGGAGCTCCTACAATGAGCAGTTCTTC. As protein: CASSLTPLSGSSYNEQFF.